This T cell receptor beta chain was retrieved from a study of cytomegalovirus exposure and HLA in healthy donors. In the study overall: The study's early data release held roughly 91 million unique TCRs from HLA-typed donors. General observations from the study: Per a later analysis, about 17,000 TCR beta sequences showed association with HLA alleles at 0.05 false discovery rate. Rarity marked most TCR sequences, yet some public TCRs occurred in many donors.

As concerns this clone: What it binds is unknown.

Primers: 60 Vbeta forward and 13 Jbeta reverse. The table came from immunoSEQ multiplex PCR; TCRdb's copy has only in-frame clones and leaves some out. The repertoire holds some 150,000 clones, with roughly 84% as singletons. The sequenced material came from PBMCs. The sequence was obtained from a male donor in good health and CMV-seronegative.

CDR3 residues: CASSSLNQPQHF. The CDR3, as DNA: TGTGCCAGCAGCTCCCTTAATCAGCCCCAGCATTTT. The chain couples TRBV5-6 to TRBJ1-5, with no clear D. In germline, CDR1 is SGHDT, CDR2 YYEEEE. The CDR3 extends over 12 amino acids. V lost 3 bases and J lost 4, with 5 bases in between. Based on the CDR3 plus reference TRBV5-6 and TRBJ1-5, the full variable domain is DAGVTQSPTHLIKTRGQQVTLRCSPKSGHDTVSWYQQALGQGPQFIFQYYEEEERQRGNFPDRFSGHQFPNYSSELNVNALLLGDSALYLCASSSLNQPQHFGDGTRLSIL.